This entry is about one TCR beta chain. This specimen comes from a study of blood T cell repertoires in COVID-19. The overall study: Material from acute and convalescent COVID-19 was sourced from the United States, Italy and Spain. T cells, B-cell-depleted T cells, or PBMCs supplied cDNA or gDNA.

In the authors' methods: Estimates of nucleated cell counts were drawn from the amplification of reference gene primers. TCRdb's table, derived via immunoSEQ multiplex PCR, lists solely in-frame clones and lacks some. V, J and clone size were drawn from that table, and D and trimming were deduced from the DNA. Among tens of thousands of clones, around 80% were seen once, and the ten largest hold roughly 50%. This receptor was obtained from a man in his sixties or seventies with acute or convalescent COVID-19. The material sequenced was peripheral blood.

As DNA, the CDR3 is TGTGCCAGTAGTATCGGGACAGGGGAAGAGACCCAGTACTTC. Translation gives CASSIGTGEETQYF. The genes are TRBV19 and TRBJ2-5; 10 nucleotides match TRBD1. V lost 3 bases, J lost 3 bases, and 1 base stayed unmatched. The CDR3 is made up of 14 amino acids. Germline V gene data show CDR1 as LNHDA and CDR2 as SQIVND (reference sequence).